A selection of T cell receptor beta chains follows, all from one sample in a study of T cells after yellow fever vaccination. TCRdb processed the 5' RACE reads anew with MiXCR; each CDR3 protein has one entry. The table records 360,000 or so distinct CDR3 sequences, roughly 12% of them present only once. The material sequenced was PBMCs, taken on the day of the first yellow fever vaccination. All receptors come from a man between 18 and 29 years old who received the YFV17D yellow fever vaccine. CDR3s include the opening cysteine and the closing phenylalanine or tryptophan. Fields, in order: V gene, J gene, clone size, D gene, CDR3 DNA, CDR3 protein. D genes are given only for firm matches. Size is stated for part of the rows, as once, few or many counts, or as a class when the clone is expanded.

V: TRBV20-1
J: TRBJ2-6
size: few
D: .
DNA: TGCAGTGCTAGAGATCTCACAGGTCAACTCTCTGGGGCCAACGTCCTGACTTTC
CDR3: CSARDLTGQLSGANVLTF

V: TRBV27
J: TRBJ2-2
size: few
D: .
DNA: TGTGCCAGCAGTCCCCCGGGGGTACACACCGGGGAGCTGTTTTTT
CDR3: CASSPPGVHTGELFF

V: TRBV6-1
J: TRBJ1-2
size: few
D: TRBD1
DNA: TGTGCCAGCAGACTAACCGGGACAGGGGGCTCTGGCTACACCTTC
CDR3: CASRLTGTGGSGYTF

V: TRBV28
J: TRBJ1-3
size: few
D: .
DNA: TGTGCCAGCGACAGCGCCCCAACCTCTGGAAACACCATATATTTT
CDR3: CASDSAPTSGNTIYF

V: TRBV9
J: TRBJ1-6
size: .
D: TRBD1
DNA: TGTGCCAGCAGCAAAACGCCGGGACAGGTCAATTCACCCCTCCACTTT
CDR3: CASSKTPGQVNSPLHF

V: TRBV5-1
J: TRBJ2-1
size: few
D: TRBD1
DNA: TGCGCCAGCAGCCCCGGGAGACAGGGGTACAATGAGCAGTTCTTC
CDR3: CASSPGRQGYNEQFF

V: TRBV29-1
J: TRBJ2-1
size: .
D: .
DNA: TGCAGCGTTGAACCTAGTGGGGGCTCCTACAATGAGCAGTTCTTC
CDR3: CSVEPSGGSYNEQFF

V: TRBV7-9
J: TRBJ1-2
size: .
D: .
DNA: TGTGCCAGCAGCGTCCCGGGGGTTGAAAACTATGGCTACACCTTC
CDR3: CASSVPGVENYGYTF

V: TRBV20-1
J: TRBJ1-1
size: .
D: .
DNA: TGCAGTGCTCCCCGGATGAACACTGAAGCTTTCTTT
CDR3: CSAPRMNTEAFF

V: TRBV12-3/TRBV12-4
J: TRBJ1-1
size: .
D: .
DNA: TGTGCCAGCAGAACCCGGACAGCCCTTAGCAGCACTGAAGCTTTCTTT
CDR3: CASRTRTALSSTEAFF

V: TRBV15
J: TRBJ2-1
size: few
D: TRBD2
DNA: TGTGCCACCAGCAGAGATCTACCGACTAGCGGGGGGGTGGGTGAGCAGTTCTTC
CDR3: CATSRDLPTSGGVGEQFF

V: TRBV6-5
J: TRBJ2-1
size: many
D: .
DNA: TGTGCCAGCAGTTACCGGGGGCGGCACTATGAGCAGTTCTTC
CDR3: CASSYRGRHYEQFF

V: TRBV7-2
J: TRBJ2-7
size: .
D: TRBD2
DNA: TGTGCCAGCAGCATAGCGGGGGGCCACGAGCAGTACTTC
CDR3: CASSIAGGHEQYF

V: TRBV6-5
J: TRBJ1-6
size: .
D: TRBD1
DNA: TGTGCCAGCAGTTACGCAACAGGGGGTGGTTCCTATAATTCACCCCTCCACTTT
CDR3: CASSYATGGGSYNSPLHF

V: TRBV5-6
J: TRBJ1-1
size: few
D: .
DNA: TGTGCCAGCAGCCCCCGGTGGGCGACTGAAGCTTTCTTT
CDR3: CASSPRWATEAFF

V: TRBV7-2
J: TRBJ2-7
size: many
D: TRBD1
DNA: TGCGCCAGCAGCCCTGACAGGGCCTACGAGCAGTACTTC
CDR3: CASSPDRAYEQYF

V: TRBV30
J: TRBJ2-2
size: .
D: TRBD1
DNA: TGTGCCTGGAGTACCTTACAGGGGGGAGGACCCGGGGAGCTGTTTTTT
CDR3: CAWSTLQGGGPGELFF

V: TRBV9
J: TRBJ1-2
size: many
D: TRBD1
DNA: TGTGCCAGCAGCGTGGGGACAGGGAAATTTAGCTATGGCTACACCTTC
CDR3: CASSVGTGKFSYGYTF

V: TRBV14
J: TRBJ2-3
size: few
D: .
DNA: TGTGCCAGCAGCCAAGGAAAGATGGCGGGGCGGACAGATACGCAGTATTTT
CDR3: CASSQGKMAGRTDTQYF

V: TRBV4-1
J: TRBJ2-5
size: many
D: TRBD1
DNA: TGCGCCAGCAGCCTGGGACAGACCCAAGAGACCCAGTACTTC
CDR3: CASSLGQTQETQYF

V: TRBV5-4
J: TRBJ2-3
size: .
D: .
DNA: TGTGCCAGCAGCCCTGTACGCACAGATACGCAGTATTTT
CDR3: CASSPVRTDTQYF

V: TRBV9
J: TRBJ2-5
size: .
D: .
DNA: TGTGCCAGCAGCGGGGGGGCCGTAGGCTTGGAGACCCAGTACTTC
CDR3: CASSGGAVGLETQYF

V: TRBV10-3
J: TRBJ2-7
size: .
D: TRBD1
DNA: TGTGCCATCAGGGGACAGGGGGACGAGCAGTACTTC
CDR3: CAIRGQGDEQYF

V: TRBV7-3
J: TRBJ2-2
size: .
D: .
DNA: TGTGCCAGCAGCCAGGACAGAAACACCGGGGAGCTGTTTTTT
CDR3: CASSQDRNTGELFF

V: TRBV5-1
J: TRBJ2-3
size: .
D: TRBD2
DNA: TGCGCCAGCACCTTACCGGGAGCGGGGGGTCTTGGCTCGACAGATACGCAGTATTTT
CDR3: CASTLPGAGGLGSTDTQYF

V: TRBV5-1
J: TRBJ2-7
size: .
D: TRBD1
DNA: TGCGCCAGCAGCTTGGTAGCAGGGGGCGTCTCCTACGAGCAGTACTTC
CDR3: CASSLVAGGVSYEQYF

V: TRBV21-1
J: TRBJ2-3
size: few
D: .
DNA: TGTGCCAGCAGCCAACAGGGACCAGCTTCTGTGAAGGATACGCAGTATTTT
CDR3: CASSQQGPASVKDTQYF

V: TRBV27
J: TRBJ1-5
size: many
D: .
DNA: TGTGCCAGCAGTCCGGGGTCGGGCAATCAGCCCCAGCATTTT
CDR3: CASSPGSGNQPQHF

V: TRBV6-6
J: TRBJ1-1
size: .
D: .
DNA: TGTGCCAGCAGTTGGGGGGCACGGGTTGAAGCTTTCTTT
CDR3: CASSWGARVEAFF

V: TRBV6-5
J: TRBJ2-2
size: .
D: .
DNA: TGTGCCAGCAGTTACGGGGCTTCGAACACCGGGGAGCTGTTTTTT
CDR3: CASSYGASNTGELFF

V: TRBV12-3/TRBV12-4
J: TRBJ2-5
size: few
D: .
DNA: TGTGCCAGCAGTTTATCGTCAGCTCTTGAGACCCAGTACTTC
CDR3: CASSLSSALETQYF

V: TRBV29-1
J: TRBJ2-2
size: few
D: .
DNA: TGCAGCGTCCGAGTGGCTTCAACGAGTCCCGGGGAGCTGTTTTTT
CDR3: CSVRVASTSPGELFF

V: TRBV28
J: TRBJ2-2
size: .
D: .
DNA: TGTGCCAGCAGTCAGGGATGGGGGGCCGGCGGGGAGCTGTTTTTT
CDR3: CASSQGWGAGGELFF

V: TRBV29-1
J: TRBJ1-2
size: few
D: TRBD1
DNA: TGCAGCGTCACCACAGGGGTCGGCTATGGCTACACCTTC
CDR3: CSVTTGVGYGYTF

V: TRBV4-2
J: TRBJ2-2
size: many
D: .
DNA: TGTGCCAGCAGCCAAGTAGCTAGCGACACCGGGGAGCTGTTTTTT
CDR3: CASSQVASDTGELFF

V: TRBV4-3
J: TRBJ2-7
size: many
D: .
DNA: TGCGCCAGCAGCCAAGCGCCGTGGAACGAGCAGTACTTC
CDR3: CASSQAPWNEQYF

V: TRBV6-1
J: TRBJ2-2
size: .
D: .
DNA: TGTGCCAGCAGTGAGTGGGGGGCGAGTTACACCGGGGAGCTGTTTTTT
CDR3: CASSEWGASYTGELFF